Listed below are T cell receptor beta chains from one sample, sequenced in a study of shared clonotypes between healthy human individuals. Assay: immunoSEQ multiplex PCR; the TCRdb copy retains only in-frame clones and omits some. The profile shows some 2,000,000 clones, roughly 96% of them singletons. The sequenced sample consisted of naive CD4+ T cells sorted from blood. Receptors were obtained from a man younger than 30 in good health. The CDR3 runs from the conserved cysteine through the conserved F or W. D genes are given only for firm matches. Rows give clone size only sometimes, using once, few, many, or a class for an expanded clone.

v_call	clone_size	d_call	j_call	cdr3_nt	cdr3_aa
TRBV11-2	.	.	TRBJ2-2	TGTGCCAGCAGCTGGGGACGGGAAACCGGGGAGCTGTTTTTT	CASSWGRETGELFF
TRBV6-5	.	TRBD1	TRBJ1-5	TGTGCCAGCAGGACCGGGGACAGCCCCAATCAGCCCCAGCATTTT	CASRTGDSPNQPQHF
TRBV5-6	.	.	TRBJ1-5	TGTGCCAGCAGCTTCGGAGGGAGCAATCAGCCCCAGCATTTT	CASSFGGSNQPQHF
TRBV13	.	TRBD1	TRBJ2-7	TGTGCCAGCAGTTCTACCGGGACAGTATACGAGCAGTACTTC	CASSSTGTVYEQYF
TRBV6-5	.	.	TRBJ2-7	TGTGCCAGCAGGGAGAGAGGGGGGTATTCCTACGAGCAGTACTTC	CASRERGGYSYEQYF
TRBV5-1	.	.	TRBJ1-1	TGCGCCAGCAGCCCTTGGACAGTAGGCGGCATGAACACTGAAGCTTTCTTT	CASSPWTVGGMNTEAFF
TRBV5-6	.	.	TRBJ1-2	TGTGCCAGCAGCTTACAGGGAAACTATGGCTACACCTTC	CASSLQGNYGYTF
TRBV5-1	.	.	TRBJ2-5	TGCGCCAGCAGCTTGGGGGCAGGGGCTTACCAAGAGACCCAGTACTTC	CASSLGAGAYQETQYF
TRBV7-2	once	.	TRBJ2-5	TGTGCCAGCAGCTTCGGGTCGGGTAGCGGTCAAGAGACCCAGTACTTC	CASSFGSGSGQETQYF
TRBV6-1	once	TRBD1	TRBJ1-2	TGTGCCAGCAGTGAAGCGGGGACAGGGGGCTTTGGAGGCTACACCTTC	CASSEAGTGGFGGYTF
TRBV6-1	.	.	TRBJ1-1	TGTGCCAGCAGTGAAACCTCTTATCTGGCTTTCTTT	CASSETSYLAFF
TRBV2	.	.	TRBJ2-2	TGTGCCAGCACCGGGACCCTTCACACCGGGGAGCTGTTTTTT	CASTGTLHTGELFF
TRBV9	once	.	TRBJ1-1	TGTGCCAGCAGCGTAGGGGCCGGGACACGGACTGAAGCTTTCTTT	CASSVGAGTRTEAFF
TRBV11-2	.	TRBD1	TRBJ1-6	TGTGCCAGCAGCCCCCGGGACAGGAATTCACCCCTCCACTTT	CASSPRDRNSPLHF
TRBV19	.	.	TRBJ2-5	TGTGCCAGTAGTCGCCTGGCCCCGGGCGAGACCCAGTACTTC	CASSRLAPGETQYF
TRBV6-6	.	.	TRBJ2-7	TGTGCCAGCAGTCTGGGTACCACCTACGAGCAGTACTTC	CASSLGTTYEQYF
TRBV2	.	TRBD2	TRBJ2-2	TGTGCCAGCAGTCAGGGGCGGGAGGAGAACACCGGGGAGCTGTTTTTT	CASSQGREENTGELFF
TRBV27	.	TRBD1	TRBJ1-2	TGTGCCAGCAGTTCGGACAGGTATAACTATGGCTACACCTTC	CASSSDRYNYGYTF
TRBV6-6	.	.	TRBJ1-2	TGTGCCAGCAGTTATGGTCGGGGTTCAAACTATGGCTACACCTTC	CASSYGRGSNYGYTF
TRBV12-2	.	.	TRBJ1-5	TGTGCAAGTCGCTCCCCGTCGGCAACCCCTAGCAATCAGCCCCAGCATTTT	CASRSPSATPSNQPQHF
TRBV5-1	.	TRBD1	TRBJ2-7	TGCGCCAGCAGACCCGACAGGGCCCTTCTACCCTACGAGCAGTACTTC	CASRPDRALLPYEQYF
TRBV11-2	.	.	TRBJ2-1	TGTGCCAGCAGCTTAGACAGGGGTCAGGAGCAGTTCTTC	CASSLDRGQEQFF
TRBV6-4	.	TRBD1	TRBJ2-7	TGTGCCACAGGGACAGGGGGATACGAGCAGTACTTC	CATGTGGYEQYF
TRBV19	.	.	TRBJ1-2	TGTGCCAGTACTCTCCGGGACGCACCTAACTATGGCTACACCTTC	CASTLRDAPNYGYTF
TRBV6-1	.	.	TRBJ1-3	TGTGCCAGCTTTCCCGAGAGGAGGAACACCATATATTTT	CASFPERRNTIYF
TRBV6-5	.	.	TRBJ1-2	TGTGCCAGCAGTTACTCCCAACAGGCGGGCGGCTATGGCTACACCTTC	CASSYSQQAGGYGYTF
TRBV30	.	.	TRBJ2-7	TGTGCCTGGAAACGACAGCCAGAAGGCTACGAGCAGTACTTC	CAWKRQPEGYEQYF
TRBV6-1	.	.	TRBJ1-5	TGTGCCAGCAGCGAGGGCGGGTTCTCGGGTCAGCCCCAGCATTTT	CASSEGGFSGQPQHF
TRBV6-1	.	.	TRBJ2-1	TGTGCCAGCAACTTCATTTCCCTCGAGCAGTTCTTC	CASNFISLEQFF
TRBV12-5	.	.	TRBJ2-2	TGTGCTAGTGGTTCGCCCTTGGGGGGAAAGAACACCGGGGAGCTGTTTTTT	CASGSPLGGKNTGELFF
TRBV5-1	.	TRBD1	TRBJ1-1	TGCGCCAGCAGCCTGACAGGGGGTGAAGCTTTCTTT	CASSLTGGEAFF
TRBV19	.	TRBD1	TRBJ2-6	TGTGCCAGTAGTATAGCTAGGGGGCGCCTCTCTGGGGCCAACGTCCTGACTTTC	CASSIARGRLSGANVLTF
TRBV4-1	.	TRBD1	TRBJ2-1	TGCGCCAGCAGCCAAGGGCAACAGGGGAGAGGGAATGAGCAGTTCTTC	CASSQGQQGRGNEQFF
TRBV9	.	.	TRBJ2-1	TGTGCCAGCAGCGTAGACGGCCCTGGGTCCTACAATGAGCAGTTCTTC	CASSVDGPGSYNEQFF
TRBV7-7	.	TRBD1	TRBJ2-5	TGTGCTAGCAGCCGCGATCCCGGGACAGGGCAAGAGACCCAGTACTTC	CASSRDPGTGQETQYF
TRBV18	.	TRBD2	TRBJ2-3	TGTGCCAGCTCACCACCGGTAGGCGGGAGGGATACAGATACGCAGTATTTT	CASSPPVGGRDTDTQYF
TRBV7-2	.	TRBD1	TRBJ1-4	TGTGCCAGCAGCTTAACCCAGACAGGGAATGAAAAACTGTTTTTT	CASSLTQTGNEKLFF
TRBV6-5	few	.	TRBJ1-4	TGTGCCACCCGTCGGGGAGAGGCATTGGAAAAACTGTTTTTT	CATRRGEALEKLFF
TRBV18	.	.	TRBJ1-2	TGTGCCAGCTCACCACCGGGCAAATCGGGTGGCTACACCTTC	CASSPPGKSGGYTF
TRBV11-2	.	TRBD1	TRBJ1-2	TGTGCCAGCAGCCCGAGCAGGGGGTCATATGGCTACACCTTC	CASSPSRGSYGYTF